This paragraph reports one T cell receptor beta chain. How the authors handled the data: Amplification of reference gene primers was used by the study to estimate nucleated cell counts. Measured with immunoSEQ multiplex PCR; TCRdb has only the in-frame clones, and not every one. V and J calls and clone size are as listed in that table; D and trimming were resolved from the DNA. This sample has 50,000 to 65,000 clones, with over 75% found just once. The source of the sample is a study of blood T cell repertoires in COVID-19. Looking at the study overall: Collection of acute and convalescent COVID-19 samples took place in the United States, Italy and Spain. PBMCs, B-cell-depleted T cells, or T cells provided the cDNA or gDNA that made up the material.

In germline, CDR1 is SNHLY, CDR2 FYNNEI. V lost 5 bases and J lost 4; bases outside the gene matches: 10. The CDR3 is 16 amino acids. The sequence was collected from a man between 65 and 85 years old with acute or convalescent COVID-19. This rearrangement joins TRBV2 to TRBJ2-3, with TRBD2 matching 9 bases. What was sequenced was peripheral blood. CDR3 DNA sequence: TGTGCCAGCAGTAGAGGGCGGGGGGGCCCGGCAGATACGCAGTATTTT. It yields the protein CASSRGRGGPADTQYF.